These 3 T cell receptor beta chains were all obtained from the same sample, sequenced in a study of blood T cell repertoires in COVID-19. The repertoire was sequenced with immunoSEQ multiplex PCR; TCRdb's copy has only in-frame clones and lacks some. The table has about 170,000 clones, approximately 91% seen once; the top ten hold around 5%. Material for sequencing was peripheral blood. These receptors all stem from a man between 18 and 35 years old with COVID-19, enrolled during active disease.

This clone was seen a few times. The rearrangement uses TRBV19 and TRBJ2-7; 7 nucleotides agree with TRBD1. The CDR3 length is 15 residues. The J segment lost 3 bases and the V segment lost 0 bases, leaving 5 bases of the junction unmatched. The germline CDR1 and CDR2 sequences are LNHDA and SQIVND (reference sequence). CDR3 protein: CASSIDGWTGYEQYF. Written as DNA, the CDR3 is TGTGCCAGTAGTATAGACGGCTGGACAGGCTACGAGCAGTACTTC.

The J gene is TRBJ2-2, the V gene TRBV28; no clear D. CDR3 length equals 17 residues. Per the germline V gene, CDR1 is MDHEN and CDR2 is SYDVKM. The V gene lost 3 bases and the J gene lost 4 bases, with 18 bases spanning the gap. Here the CDR3 reads CASSFISPSPSTGELFF. CDR3 nucleotides: TGTGCCAGCAGTTTTATTTCCCCCTCCCCTAGCACCGGGGAGCTGTTTTTT.

The gene calls are TRBV12-1 and TRBJ2-1; the DNA was not used to check the table's D call, TRBD1. TRBV12-1 is a known pseudogene. There are 16 residues in the CDR3. The CDR3: CASSFALRDSYNEQFF. The CDR3 DNA reads TGTGCCAGCAGCTTTGCGCTTCGGGACAGTTACAATGAGCAGTTCTTC.